The T cell receptor (beta chain) under discussion was sequenced for a study of Ad26.COV2.S vaccination and SARS-CoV-2 variants. About the study: Ad26.COV2.S was injected intramuscularly once or twice, 56 days apart.

A note on this clone: Its antigen is unknown.

Noted treatment: approximately 18 received Ad26.COV2.S at low or high dose, single or two shots; roughly five received placebo; per-sample allocation not given. It was on day 63 after the first vaccine or placebo injection that samples were taken. Study findings and constraints: Reported post-vaccination CD8+ and CD4+ T cell responses to spike showed substantial breadth. It was found that vaccine and placebo recipients had similar non-spike TCR breadth.

The V gene lost 2 bases and the J gene lost 2 bases, with 10 bases spanning the gap. CDR1 and CDR2 from the germline V gene are MNHEY and SVGAGI. This CDR3 region has 15 residues. Using immunoSEQ multiplex PCR, the repertoire was profiled, and TCRdb retains in-frame clones only, with some absent. The profile shows more than 400,000 clones, roughly 88% of them singletons. V is TRBV6-5 and J is TRBJ1-3; weak D call: TRBD1 (5 bases). This sequence was found in a person between 18 and 60 years old who received the Ad26.COV2.S COVID-19 vaccine or a placebo. Sequencing was performed on peripheral blood, taken in a trial of Ad26.COV2.S vaccine versus placebo. The CDR3 loop reads CASSYGATAGNTIYF. The CDR3 coding sequence is TGTGCCAGCAGTTACGGGGCCACAGCTGGAAACACCATATATTTT.